The 20 T cell receptor beta chains in this list originate from one sample, sequenced in a study of technical replicates of blood from four donors (TCRdb year 2017). Library construction relied on the immunoSEQ multiplex PCR assay. The table comes from immuneACCESS by way of TCRdb, which keeps in-frame sequences with V and J called. Part of the clones is missing from these tables; in studies checked, under half for an unresolved V gene and the rest for unknown reasons. Present in this sample are around 70,000 clones, just under 95% of which were seen just once. The ten largest clonotypes hold about 0.27% of the sample. Sequencing was performed on T cells isolated from PBMCs. The origin of the receptors is a human donor in good health.

This chain joins TRBV25-1 and TRBJ1-5; D is unresolved. V was shortened by 4 bases and J by 4 bases, with 8 bases between the two germline ends. The length of the CDR3 is 13 residues. Per germline, CDR1 MGHDK and CDR2 SYGVNS. The CDR3 region has the DNA TGTGCCAGCAGTGGCCGGGAGAATCAGCCCCAGCATTTT. It is translated as CASSGRENQPQHF.

This chain links TRBV5-1 with TRBJ1-4; 8 nucleotides line up with TRBD1. This CDR3 is 15 amino acids long. V shed 1 base, J shed 6 bases, and the junction held 5 bases outside the gene matches. Germline values: CDR1 SGHRS, CDR2 YFSETQ. CDR3 region: CASSLRQGAHEKLFF. The DNA for the CDR3 is TGCGCCAGCAGCTTGAGGCAGGGGGCGCATGAAAAACTGTTTTTT.

This chain links TRBV18 with TRBJ1-1, with no clear D. V gave up 2 bases and J gave up 1 base, with 5 bases separating them. The CDR3 consists of 13 residues. Germline CDR1 reads KGHSH; CDR2 reads LQKENI. The CDR3 protein is CASSPSQNTEAFF. CDR3 DNA sequence: TGTGCCAGCTCACCAAGCCAGAACACTGAAGCTTTCTTT. The full variable domain, rest sourced from reference TRBV18 and TRBJ1-1, is NAGVMQNPRHLVRRRGQEARLRCSPMKGHSHVYWYRQLPEEGLKFMVYLQKENIIDESGMPKERFSAEFPKEGPSILRIQQVVRGDSAAYFCASSPSQNTEAFFGQGTRLTVV.

CDR3 sequence: CASSPPGGSGSYEQFF. The CDR3 region has the DNA TGTGCCAGCTCACCCCCGGGGGGGAGCGGGAGCTATGAGCAGTTCTTC. The rearrangement links TRBV18 to TRBJ2-1; 8 bases are shared with TRBD2. V trimming: 3 bases; J trimming: 8 bases; junction bases outside the gene matches: 12. The CDR3 extends over 16 amino acids. Germline V lookup: CDR1 KGHSH, CDR2 LQKENI.

About this clone itself: Other DNA sequences in the sample encode the same CDR3. The rearrangement joins TRBV6-5 to TRBJ1-2; 11 bases map to TRBD1. The CDR3 has 14 residues. The ends lost 2 bases at V and 4 bases at J; junction bases unmatched: 0. In germline, CDR1 is MNHEY, CDR2 SVGAGI. The CDR3 bases are TGTGCCAGCAGTTACGGGACAGGGGGCTATGGCTACACCTTC. Translation: CASSYGTGGYGYTF.

The chain has TRBV6-6 and TRBJ1-1; 8 bases match TRBD1. J lost 4 bases, V lost 2 bases, and 0 bases had no gene match. CDR1 is MNHNY and CDR2 is SVGAGI in the germline V gene (reference sequence). CDR3 length: 13 amino acids. CDR3 amino acids: CASSYGQGTEAFF. The CDR3 bases are TGTGCCAGCAGTTACGGACAGGGCACTGAAGCTTTCTTT.

This rearrangement joins TRBV5-1 to TRBJ2-1, with a possible D match to TRBD2 (6 bases). The V end lost 2 bases, the J end lost 5 bases, and 11 bases lay between the germline ends. The germline gives CDR1 SGHRS, CDR2 YFSETQ. This CDR3 comprises 14 residues. This CDR3 reads CASSLASANNEQFF. CDR3 sequence (DNA): TGCGCCAGCAGCTTAGCTAGCGCGAACAATGAGCAGTTCTTC.

The chain is built from TRBV5-1 and TRBJ2-1, with 7 bases matching TRBD1. Germline CDR1 and CDR2: SGHRS and YFSETQ. The CDR3 is 16 amino acids. Unmatched junction bases numbered 9, after V lost 2 bases and J lost 4 bases. The DNA for the CDR3 is TGCGCCAGCAGCTTCCCGACAGGGTACCAATACAATGAGCAGTTCTTC. This translates into CASSFPTGYQYNEQFF.

J is TRBJ2-1 and V is TRBV28; maybe TRBD2 (6 bases). Per germline, CDR1 MDHEN and CDR2 SYDVKM. CDR3 size: 16 residues. The V end was cut by 3 bases, the J end by 7 bases, with 19 bases between. The CDR3 sequence: CASSFVSLGSGNEQFF. The CDR3 DNA sequence: TGTGCCAGCAGTTTCGTTTCTCTCGGCAGCGGGAATGAGCAGTTCTTC.

This clone appeared once. The V gene is TRBV28, the J gene TRBJ1-2; 8 nucleotides match TRBD1. The CDR3 covers 19 residues. V shed 1 base and J 2 bases; nucleotides not matched to a gene: 15. Germline V gives CDR1 MDHEN, CDR2 SYDVKM. CDR3 protein: CASSLSGWEAGGINYGYTF. In DNA form, the CDR3 reads TGTGCCAGCAGTTTATCTGGGTGGGAGGCAGGGGGCATCAACTATGGCTACACCTTC.

The rearrangement joins TRBV10-3 to TRBJ2-6; D remains unclear. CDR3 size: 16 residues. Germline V lookup: CDR1 ENHRY, CDR2 SYGVKD. Trimming cost V 5 bases and J 1 base, with 12 bases left between them. The CDR3 reads CAISSPDKSGANVLTF. In nucleotides, the CDR3 is TGTGCCATCAGTTCCCCCGACAAATCTGGGGCCAACGTCCTGACTTTC.

This chain links TRBV5-4 with TRBJ1-1; D perhaps matches TRBD1 (5 bases). The V end lost 7 bases, the J end lost 12 bases, and 16 bases lay between the germline ends. The germline gives CDR1 SGHNT, CDR2 YYREEE (reference sequence). The CDR3 extends over 11 amino acids. The CDR3 loop reads CASGRGLVSFF. The DNA of the CDR3 is TGTGCCAGCGGCCGGGGACTCGTGTCTTTCTTT.

The chain joins TRBV6-1 to TRBJ2-7, with D maybe TRBD2 (6 bases). V was pared by 0 bases and J by 3 bases, with 15 bases between. Germline V gives CDR1 MNHNS, CDR2 SASEGT. The CDR3 has 16 residues. The CDR3 DNA reads as TGTGCCAGCAGTGAAGCGCGAGGAGGGCCAAGCTACGAGCAGTACTTC. Amino acids: CASSEARGGPSYEQYF.

The chain is built from TRBV5-1 and TRBJ2-7; TRBD1 might be the D (6 bases). Germline V gene data show CDR1 as SGHRS and CDR2 as YFSETQ. This CDR3 has 15 amino acids. Trimming stripped 3 bases from V and 3 bases from J, with 16 bases between. This chain's CDR3 is CASSSPSTGYYEQYF. The CDR3 nucleotides read TGCGCCAGCAGCTCCCCCTCGACAGGATACTACGAGCAGTACTTC.

The rearrangement uses TRBV6-6 and TRBJ1-2, with 8 bases identical to TRBD1. Germline trimming cut 5 bases from V and 5 bases from J; bases unmatched to any gene: 7. This CDR3 is 14 amino acids long. Germline V gene sequence: CDR1 MNHNY, CDR2 SVGAGI (reference sequence). CDR3 nucleotides: TGTGCCAGCAGTCCGGACAGGGTTAATTATGGCTACACCTTC. This gives the protein CASSPDRVNYGYTF.

The chain combines TRBV29-1 with TRBJ2-2, with 9 bases that match TRBD2. CDR3 length equals 14 residues. CDR1 SQVTM and CDR2 ANQGSEA come from the germline V gene. Trimming took 4 bases from V and 2 from J; bases not matched to a gene: 2. CDR3 sequence (DNA): TGCAGCGTTGGACTAGCGGATAACACCGGGGAGCTGTTTTTT. This encodes CSVGLADNTGELFF.

The chain links TRBV5-1 to TRBJ1-1, with D perhaps matching TRBD1 (5 bases). The CDR3 contains 11 residues. Germline V gene sequence: CDR1 SGHRS, CDR2 YFSETQ. V lost 0 bases and J 8 bases, leaving 5 bases between the germline ends. This CDR3 is CASSLDREAFF. CDR3 nucleotides: TGCGCCAGCAGCTTGGACAGGGAAGCTTTCTTT.

The chain couples TRBV28 to TRBJ1-1; D is unresolved. This CDR3 contains 12 residues. Germline lookup yields CDR1 MDHEN and CDR2 SYDVKM. Trimming left V 4 bases short and J 6 bases short, with 9 bases between. As DNA, the CDR3 is TGTGCCAGCAGTTCAAATCCGGCTGAAGCTTTCTTT. Translating gives CASSSNPAEAFF.

The chain carries TRBV6-5 and TRBJ1-5, with TRBD1 matching over 10 bases. Looked up from germline, CDR1 is MNHEY and CDR2 is SVGAGI. Losses at the gene ends were 2 bases for V and 4 bases for J; bases not matched to a gene: 5. CDR3 length: 16 amino acids. In nucleotides, the CDR3 is TGTGCCAGCAGTTACCCGGGACAGGGGAAGAATCAGCCCCAGCATTTT. It specifies CASSYPGQGKNQPQHF.

The chain carries TRBV5-1 and TRBJ2-1; 9 bases fit TRBD2. The V gene end was trimmed by 4 bases and the J gene end by 0 bases; junction bases not matched to a gene: 5. Germline CDR1 SGHRS, CDR2 YFSETQ. The CDR3 runs to 16 residues. CDR3 region: CASSGSGRSSYNEQFF. In DNA form, the CDR3 reads TGCGCCAGCAGCGGTAGCGGGAGAAGCTCCTACAATGAGCAGTTCTTC.